The 25 T cell receptor beta chains presented below share a single source sample, sequenced in a study of blood T cell repertoires in COVID-19. TCRdb's copy holds only in-frame clones and misses some; the assay was immunoSEQ multiplex PCR. The data hold about 120,000 clones, with 82% observed a single time. The sequenced sample was peripheral blood. These receptors all come from a human donor in a cohort sampled during active COVID-19.

Only one count was recorded for this clone. V usage is TRBV7-8 and J usage is TRBJ1-2; 7 bases line up with TRBD1. V lost 4 bases to trimming and J lost 1 base; unmatched junction nucleotides: 9. CDR3 length: 16 amino acids. CDR1 and CDR2 (germline): SGHVS, FQNEAQ. The CDR3 nucleotides are TGTGCCAGCAGCTCCGAACAGGGGCGAAGTAACTATGGCTACACCTTC. As protein: CASSSEQGRSNYGYTF.

Concerning this clone itself: Other DNA sequences from this sample encode an identical CDR3 as well. The V gene is TRBV4-3, the J gene TRBJ2-1; 8 nucleotides agree with TRBD1. CDR3 size: 15 residues. V dropped 0 bases and J dropped 8; count of bases not matched to a gene: 6. Looked up from germline, CDR1 is LGHNA and CDR2 is YSLEER. The DNA for the CDR3 is TGCGCCAGCAGCCAAGAGGGGCAGGGGGCTTATGAGCAGTTCTTC. Protein sequence: CASSQEGQGAYEQFF.

The sample holds a few counts of this clone. The chain couples TRBV2 to TRBJ1-2; TRBD1 aligns across 7 bases. The CDR3 runs to 15 residues. Germline trimming cut 2 bases from V and 8 bases from J; bases unmatched to any gene: 11. Looked up from germline, CDR1 is SNHLY and CDR2 is FYNNEI. Here the CDR3 DNA reads TGTGCCAGCAGTGAAAGTTGGACAGGTGAAAGCGGCTACACCTTC. It is translated as CASSESWTGESGYTF.

V and J are TRBV7-8 and TRBJ1-4; TRBD1 aligns across 7 bases. The CDR3 sequence is 13 residues long. Trimming cost V 6 bases and J 5 bases; bases outside gene matches: 3. The germline gives CDR1 SGHVS, CDR2 FQNEAQ. CDR3 in amino acids: CASRTGSNEKLFF. As DNA, the CDR3 is TGTGCCAGCAGGACAGGGAGCAATGAAAAACTGTTTTTT.

For this clone: This CDR3 is also generated by other DNA sequences in the sample. The chain employs TRBV5-1 and TRBJ1-5, with TRBD1 matching 7 bases. Looked up from germline, CDR1 is SGHRS and CDR2 is YFSETQ. V gave up 0 bases and J gave up 4 bases; unmatched junction bases: 4. The CDR3 runs 15 residues. CDR3 sequence: CASSLAGTANQPQHF. In DNA, the CDR3 is TGCGCCAGCAGCTTGGCCGGGACAGCGAATCAGCCCCAGCATTTT. The complete variable domain, with remaining parts taken from reference TRBV5-1 and TRBJ1-5, reads KAGVTQTPRYLIKTRGQQVTLSCSPISGHRSVSWYQQTPGQGLQFLFEYFSETQRNKGNFPGRFSGRQFSNSRSEMNVSTLELGDSALYLCASSLAGTANQPQHFGDGTRLSIL.

The chain combines TRBV24-1 with TRBJ1-5, with TRBD1 matching 9 bases. The CDR3 has 15 amino acids. With V trimmed by 2 bases and J by 7 bases, 5 bases remained unmatched. Germline CDR1 and CDR2: KGHDR and SFDVKD. CDR3 nucleotides: TGTGCCACCAGTGATTCACAGGGGGCTGGGCAGCCCCAGCATTTT. This translates into CATSDSQGAGQPQHF.

The chain is built from TRBV5-1 and TRBJ1-5, with a weak D call TRBD1 (6 bases). This CDR3 has 15 residues. Germline-derived CDR1 and CDR2 are SGHRS and YFSETQ. Trimming removed 1 base at V and 6 bases at J, with 14 bases between. The CDR3 sequence is CASSLNSGEGQPQHF. CDR3 coding DNA: TGCGCCAGCAGCTTGAACTCAGGGGAGGGTCAGCCCCAGCATTTT.

The rearrangement joins TRBV6-6 to TRBJ2-7; possible D gene TRBD2, 7 bases. The germline gives CDR1 MNHNY, CDR2 SVGAGI (reference sequence). The CDR3 spans 15 residues. V was cut by 0 bases and J by 4 bases, with 13 bases left in between. The CDR3 DNA reads as TGTGCCAGCAGTTACTCGAGGGAGGGGGGGTACGAGCAGTACTTC. Translation gives CASSYSREGGYEQYF.

The rearrangement joins TRBV5-1 to TRBJ1-4; TRBD1 is a possible D gene (6 bases). The germline gives CDR1 SGHRS, CDR2 YFSETQ. The CDR3 spans 18 residues. V dropped 0 bases and J dropped 0 bases, with 15 bases sitting between them. CDR3 protein: CASSLGLWAGATNEKLFF. The CDR3 DNA reads as TGCGCCAGCAGCTTGGGTTTGTGGGCAGGGGCAACTAATGAAAAACTGTTTTTT.

Concerning this clone itself: At the DNA level, this CDR3 is encoded by other sequences in the same sample as well. The CDR3 bases are TGCGCCAGCAGCTTGGGCGGGGGGGGCACAGATACGCAGTATTTT. Protein: CASSLGGGGTDTQYF. The V gene is TRBV5-1, the J gene TRBJ2-3; 9 nucleotides line up with TRBD2. The junction had 0 bases not matched to a gene; V was cut back by 0 bases and J by 1 base. The CDR3 totals 15 residues. The germline V gene encodes CDR1 SGHRS and CDR2 YFSETQ.

The chain combines TRBV7-9 with TRBJ1-2; possible D gene TRBD1, 6 bases. The germline CDR1 and CDR2 sequences are SEHNR and FQNEAQ (reference sequence). The length of the CDR3 is 15 residues. V lost 5 bases, J lost 4 bases, and 17 bases lay in between. The chain's CDR3 is CASSNLQGSRYGYTF. The CDR3 DNA sequence: TGTGCCAGCAGCAACCTACAGGGATCTCGCTATGGCTACACCTTC.

The CDR3 reads CASSLGNQPQHF. The CDR3 coding sequence is TGTGCCAGTAGCCTAGGCAATCAGCCCCAGCATTTT. The chain links TRBV19 to TRBJ1-5; the D is unclear. V lost 6 bases to trimming and J lost 2 bases, with 5 bases between them. The CDR3 contains 12 residues. Germline V gene data show CDR1 as LNHDA and CDR2 as SQIVND (reference sequence).

The chain couples TRBV7-2 to TRBJ2-1, with D tentatively TRBD1 (6 bases). V was shortened by 3 bases and J by 8 bases, with 11 bases between the two germline ends. This CDR3 region has 13 residues. Germline V gene lookup returns CDR1 SGHTA and CDR2 FQGNSA. The CDR3 loop is CASSFRDKHEQFF. CDR3 DNA sequence: TGTGCCAGCAGCTTCCGGGACAAACATGAGCAGTTCTTC.

The V and J genes are TRBV6-2 or TRBV6-3 and TRBJ2-7; 7 bases are a match to TRBD2. CDR1 and CDR2 (germline): MNHEY, SVGEGT. The CDR3 covers 16 residues. V gave up 2 bases and J gave up 3 bases; unmatched junction bases: 10. The CDR3 loop reads CASSYIPPGGNYEQYF. The CDR3 DNA reads as TGTGCCAGCAGTTACATCCCTCCGGGGGGAAACTACGAGCAGTACTTC.

The chain links TRBV18 to TRBJ2-7; a weak D match, TRBD1 (6 bases). This CDR3 is 16 amino acids long. The V and J ends lost 0 bases and 0 bases respectively, with 12 bases between them. Germline V gene lookup returns CDR1 KGHSH and CDR2 LQKENI. The CDR3 protein is CASSPPRGQGSYEQYF. The CDR3 DNA is TGTGCCAGCTCACCACCCAGGGGACAAGGCTCCTACGAGCAGTACTTC.

The CDR3 loop is CASSLFGDPTNEKLFF. In DNA form, the CDR3 reads TGTGCCAGCAGCTTGTTTGGAGACCCAACTAATGAAAAACTGTTTTTT. The chain has TRBV7-9 and TRBJ1-4; D is uncertain. Trimming removed 3 bases from V and 0 bases from J, with 11 bases in between. This CDR3 contains 16 residues. Germline CDR1 and CDR2: SEHNR and FQNEAQ (reference sequence).

This clone was seen only a few times. The genes are TRBV6-5 and TRBJ2-7; 11 nucleotides match TRBD2. The CDR3 sequence is 16 residues long. V dropped 0 bases and J dropped 2; count of bases not matched to a gene: 3. CDR1 and CDR2 (germline): MNHEY, SVGAGI. The CDR3 coding sequence is TGTGCCAGCAGTTACTCGGGACTAGCGGCGACCTACGAGCAGTACTTC. Translating it yields CASSYSGLAATYEQYF.

The chain employs TRBV6-5 and TRBJ2-7, with D maybe TRBD1 (6 bases). V gave up 5 bases and J gave up 2 bases, with 13 bases separating them. CDR3 length equals 14 residues. Germline V CDR1 and CDR2: MNHEY, SVGAGI. CDR3 nucleotide sequence: TGTGCCAGCAGTAAGGAGACAGGCCCCTACGAGCAGTACTTC. Translated: CASSKETGPYEQYF.

The chain recombines TRBV11-2 with TRBJ1-1; TRBD1 agrees at 8 bases. CDR1 is SGHAT, CDR2 FQNNGV, per germline. V shed 6 bases and J 6 bases; nucleotides not matched to a gene: 15. The CDR3 consists of 16 residues. For the CDR3, the DNA is TGTGCCAGCAGATCAAACAGGGGGTTGACGCACGCTGAAGCTTTCTTT. Translated, it gives CASRSNRGLTHAEAFF.

The CDR3, as DNA: TGTGCCACCAGTGATTTCGGGGGCCAAGAGACCCAGTACTTC. Its protein product is CATSDFGGQETQYF. The genes are TRBV24-1 and TRBJ2-5, with a weak D call TRBD2 (6 bases). Germline assignment: CDR1 KGHDR and CDR2 SFDVKD. CDR3 length: 14 amino acids. V dropped 1 base and J dropped 1 base, with 6 bases sitting between them.

The sample holds one count of this clone. V gene TRBV7-8 combines with J gene TRBJ2-5; possibly TRBD2 for D (5 bases). Germline CDR1 reads SGHVS; CDR2 reads FQNEAQ. The CDR3 runs to 16 residues. V lost 5 bases, J lost 2 bases, and 18 bases lay in between. CDR3 loop: CASSKRRSAVQETQYF. The CDR3 DNA reads as TGTGCCAGCAGCAAAAGGAGGAGCGCGGTTCAAGAGACCCAGTACTTC.

In this sample, this clone turned up once. The chain joins TRBV5-1 to TRBJ1-3, with D unresolved. Trimming took off 5 bases at V and 0 bases at J, with 3 bases between the two ends. The CDR3 sequence is 12 residues long. Germline CDR1 and CDR2: SGHRS and YFSETQ. CDR3 residues: CASRASGNTIYF. The CDR3 nucleotides read TGCGCCAGCAGGGCCTCTGGAAACACCATATATTTT.

Note on this clone: This sample includes further DNA sequences coding for the same CDR3. The chain combines TRBV6-5 with TRBJ1-2; D gene unclear. CDR3 size: 11 residues. Germline CDR1 and CDR2: MNHEY and SVGAGI. V was shortened by 8 bases and J by 4 bases, with 8 bases between the two germline ends. CDR3 nucleotides: TGTGCCAGCGAGGGAGGCTATGGCTACACCTTC. Encoded protein: CASEGGYGYTF.

The sample holds a few counts of this clone. V and J are TRBV10-1 and TRBJ1-5; possibly TRBD1 for D (5 bases). The length of the CDR3 is 13 residues. Germline V gene data show CDR1 as WNHNN and CDR2 as SYGVQD (reference sequence). The V and J ends lost 1 base and 7 bases respectively, with 8 bases between them. This CDR3 is CASSEWGDQPQHF. CDR3 sequence (DNA): TGCGCCAGCAGTGAGTGGGGGGACCAGCCCCAGCATTTT.

The genes are TRBV11-2 and TRBJ2-3; 10 bases agree with TRBD2. With 5 bases clipped from V and 4 bases from J, the junction kept 6 bases outside the gene matches. Per the germline V gene, CDR1 is SGHAT and CDR2 is FQNNGV. The CDR3 extends over 15 amino acids. CDR3 region: CASSLGLAGADTQYF. The CDR3 DNA is TGTGCCAGCAGCCTCGGTCTAGCGGGGGCAGATACGCAGTATTTT.